This TCR beta chain appears in the sequencing data of a study of cytomegalovirus exposure and HLA in healthy donors. About the research overall: According to later analysis, the same platform produced the 120 validation and approximately 630 first-cohort repertoires.

The donors belonged to the roughly 110-subject validation cohort, separate from the approximately 670-subject first cohort. Assay used: immunoSEQ multiplex PCR; TCRdb lists only in-frame clones, some missing. Among under 400,000 clones, roughly 90% were seen once, and the ten largest hold over 0.9%. The TCR comes from a man aged 25-40 years in good health and CMV-seronegative. The sequenced sample was PBMCs.

CDR3 protein: CASSLGALGGNTEAFF. CDR3 nucleotide sequence: TGCGCCAGCAGCTTGGGGGCCCTAGGGGGGAACACTGAAGCTTTCTTT. The chain employs TRBV5-1 and TRBJ1-1; D is perhaps TRBD1 (6 bases). This CDR3 comprises 16 residues. Trimming stripped 0 bases from V and 1 base from J, with 13 bases between. In germline, CDR1 is SGHRS, CDR2 YFSETQ.